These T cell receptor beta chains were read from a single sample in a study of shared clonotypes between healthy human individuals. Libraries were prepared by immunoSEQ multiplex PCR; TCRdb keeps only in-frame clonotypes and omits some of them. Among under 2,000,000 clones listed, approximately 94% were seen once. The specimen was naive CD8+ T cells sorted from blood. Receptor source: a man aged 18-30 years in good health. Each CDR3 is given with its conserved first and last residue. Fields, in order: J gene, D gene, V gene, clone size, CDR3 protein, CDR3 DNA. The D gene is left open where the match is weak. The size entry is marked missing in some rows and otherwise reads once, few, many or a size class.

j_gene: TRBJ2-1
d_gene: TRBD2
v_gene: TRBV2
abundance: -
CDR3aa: CASSSQGTSGLDEQFF
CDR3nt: TGTGCCAGCAGTTCACAAGGGACTAGCGGGCTGGATGAGCAGTTCTTC

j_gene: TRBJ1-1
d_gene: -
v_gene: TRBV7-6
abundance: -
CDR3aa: CASSPHGEYEAFF
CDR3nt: TGTGCCAGCAGCCCCCACGGAGAATATGAAGCTTTCTTT

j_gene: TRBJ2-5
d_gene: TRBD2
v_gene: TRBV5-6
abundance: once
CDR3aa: CASSLRLAGIQETQYF
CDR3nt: TGTGCCAGCAGCTTAAGACTAGCGGGAATTCAAGAGACCCAGTACTTC

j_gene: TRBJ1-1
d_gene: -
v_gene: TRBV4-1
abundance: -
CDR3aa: CASSPQTGGNTEAFF
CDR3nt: TGCGCCAGCAGCCCCCAGACAGGAGGGAACACTGAAGCTTTCTTT

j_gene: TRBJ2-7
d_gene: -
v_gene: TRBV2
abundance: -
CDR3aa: CASSVQGPTYEQYF
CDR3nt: TGTGCCAGCAGTGTACAGGGCCCAACCTACGAGCAGTACTTC

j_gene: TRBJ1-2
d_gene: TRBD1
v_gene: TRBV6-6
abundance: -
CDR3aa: CASRQGQGYGYTF
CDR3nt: TGTGCCAGCAGGCAGGGACAGGGATATGGCTACACCTTC

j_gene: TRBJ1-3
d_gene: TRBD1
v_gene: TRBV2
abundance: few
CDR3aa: CASSEASNRGPGNTIYF
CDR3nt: TGTGCCAGCAGTGAAGCGTCTAACAGGGGGCCTGGAAACACCATATATTTT

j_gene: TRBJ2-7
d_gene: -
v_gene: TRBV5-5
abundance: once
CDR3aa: CASADIRGGPSYEQYF
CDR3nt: TGTGCCAGCGCGGACATCAGGGGGGGTCCATCCTACGAGCAGTACTTC

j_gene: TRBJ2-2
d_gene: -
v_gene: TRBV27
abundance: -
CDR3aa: CASSLWATNTGELFF
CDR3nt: TGTGCCAGCAGTTTATGGGCGACGAACACCGGGGAGCTGTTTTTT

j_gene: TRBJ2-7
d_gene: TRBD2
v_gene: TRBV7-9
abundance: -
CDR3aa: CASSHGLAGYEQYF
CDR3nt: TGTGCCAGCAGCCACGGACTAGCGGGTTACGAGCAGTACTTC

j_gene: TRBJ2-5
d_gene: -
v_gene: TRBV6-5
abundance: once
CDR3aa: CASSPGLPQETQYF
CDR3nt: TGTGCCAGCAGCCCCGGACTTCCTCAGGAGACCCAGTACTTC

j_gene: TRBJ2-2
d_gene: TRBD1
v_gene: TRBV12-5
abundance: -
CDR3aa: CASVRTGETGELFF
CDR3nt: TGTGCTAGTGTAAGGACAGGGGAAACCGGGGAGCTGTTTTTT

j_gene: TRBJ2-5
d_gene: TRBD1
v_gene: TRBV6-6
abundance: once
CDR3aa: CASSYTTGGQETQYF
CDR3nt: TGTGCCAGCAGTTACACTACAGGGGGACAAGAGACCCAGTACTTC

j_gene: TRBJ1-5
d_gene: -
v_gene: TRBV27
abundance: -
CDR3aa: CASSLFSHSNQPQHF
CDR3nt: TGTGCCAGCAGTTTATTCAGCCATAGCAATCAGCCCCAGCATTTT

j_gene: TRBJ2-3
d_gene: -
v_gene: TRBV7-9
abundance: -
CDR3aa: CASSLSGGPGDTQYF
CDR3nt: TGTGCCAGCAGCTTATCTGGAGGCCCTGGGGATACGCAGTATTTT

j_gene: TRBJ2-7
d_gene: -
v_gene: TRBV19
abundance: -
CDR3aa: CASQGTDTLYEQYF
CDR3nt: TGTGCCAGTCAGGGAACAGACACTCTCTACGAGCAGTACTTC

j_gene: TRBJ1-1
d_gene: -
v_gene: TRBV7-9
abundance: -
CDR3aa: CASRTFMNTEAFF
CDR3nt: TGTGCCAGCAGAACCTTTATGAACACTGAAGCTTTCTTT

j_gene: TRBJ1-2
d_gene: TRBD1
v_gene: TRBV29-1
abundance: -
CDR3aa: CSVEDKDRDYGYTF
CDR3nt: TGCAGCGTTGAAGATAAGGACAGGGACTATGGCTACACCTTC

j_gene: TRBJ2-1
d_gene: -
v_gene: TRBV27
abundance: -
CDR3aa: CASREGANEQFF
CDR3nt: TGTGCCAGCAGGGAGGGGGCGAATGAGCAGTTCTTC

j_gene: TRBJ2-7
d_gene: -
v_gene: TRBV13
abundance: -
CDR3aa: CASSFFDSRSYEQYF
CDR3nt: TGTGCCAGCAGTTTTTTTGACAGCCGCTCCTACGAGCAGTACTTC

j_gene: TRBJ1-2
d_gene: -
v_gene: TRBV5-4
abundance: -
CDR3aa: CASSQITNYGYTF
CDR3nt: TGTGCCAGCAGCCAGATCACTAACTATGGCTACACCTTC

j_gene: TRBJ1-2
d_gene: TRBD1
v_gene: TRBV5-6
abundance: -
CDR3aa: CASSFGGQGVPHGYTF
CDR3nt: TGTGCCAGCAGCTTTGGGGGACAGGGCGTCCCACATGGCTACACCTTC

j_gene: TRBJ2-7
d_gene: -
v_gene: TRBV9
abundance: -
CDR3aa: CASSVGVGPYEQYF
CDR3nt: TGTGCCAGCAGCGTAGGGGTAGGCCCCTACGAGCAGTACTTC

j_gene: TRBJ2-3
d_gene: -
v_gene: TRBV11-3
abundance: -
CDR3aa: CASSLNFGITDTQYF
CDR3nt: TGTGCCAGCAGCTTAAATTTTGGGATCACAGATACGCAGTATTTT

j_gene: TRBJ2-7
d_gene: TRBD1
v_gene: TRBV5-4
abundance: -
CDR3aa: CASSPQGAYEQYF
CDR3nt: TGTGCCAGCAGCCCACAGGGGGCCTACGAGCAGTACTTC

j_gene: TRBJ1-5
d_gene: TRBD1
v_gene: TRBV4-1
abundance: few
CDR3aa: CASSQDGAGGDPQHF
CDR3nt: TGCGCCAGCAGCCAAGATGGGGCAGGGGGAGATCCCCAGCATTTT

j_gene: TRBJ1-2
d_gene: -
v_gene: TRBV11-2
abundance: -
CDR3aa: CASSSLNSPNYGYTF
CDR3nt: TGTGCCAGCAGCTCCCTCAATAGCCCTAACTATGGCTACACCTTC

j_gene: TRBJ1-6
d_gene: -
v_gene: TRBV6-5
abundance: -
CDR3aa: CASSYSEGSRTHF
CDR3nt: TGTGCCAGCAGTTACTCGGAGGGGAGCCGGACCCACTTT

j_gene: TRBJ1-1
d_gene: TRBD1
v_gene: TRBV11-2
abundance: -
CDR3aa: CASSFTGGPDEAFF
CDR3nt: TGTGCCAGCAGCTTCACAGGGGGCCCTGATGAAGCTTTCTTT

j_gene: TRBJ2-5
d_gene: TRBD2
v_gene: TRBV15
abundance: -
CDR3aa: CATGLGFLAGATRYETQYF
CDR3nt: TGTGCCACCGGATTGGGATTTCTAGCGGGAGCGACCCGGTACGAGACCCAGTACTTC

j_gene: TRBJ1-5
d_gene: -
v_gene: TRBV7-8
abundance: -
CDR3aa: CASSLIIGDIGNQPQHF
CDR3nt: TGTGCCAGCAGCTTGATAATAGGGGACATAGGCAATCAGCCCCAGCATTTT

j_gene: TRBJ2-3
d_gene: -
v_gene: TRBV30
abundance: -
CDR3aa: CARSQGNLDTQYF
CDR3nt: TGTGCCCGCAGTCAAGGGAACTTGGATACGCAGTATTTT

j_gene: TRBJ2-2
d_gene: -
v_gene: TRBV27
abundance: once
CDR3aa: CASSLSGHPSGELFF
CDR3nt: TGTGCCAGCAGTTTATCAGGACACCCTTCCGGGGAGCTGTTTTTT

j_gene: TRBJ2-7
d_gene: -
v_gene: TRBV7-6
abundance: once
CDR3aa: CASSLDPVGGASYEQYF
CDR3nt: TGTGCCAGCAGCCTAGACCCCGTTGGAGGGGCATCCTACGAGCAGTACTTC

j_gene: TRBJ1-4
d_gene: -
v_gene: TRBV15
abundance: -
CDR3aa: CATSRRQVAEKLFF
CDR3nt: TGTGCCACCAGCAGAAGACAGGTGGCTGAAAAACTGTTTTTT

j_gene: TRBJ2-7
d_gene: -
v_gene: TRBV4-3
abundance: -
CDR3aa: CASSQDATSSYEQYF
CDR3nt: TGCGCCAGCAGCCAAGACGCAACCAGCTCCTACGAGCAGTACTTC

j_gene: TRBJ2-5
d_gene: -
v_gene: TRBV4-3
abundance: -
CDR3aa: CASSQDTRKETQYF
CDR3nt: TGCGCCAGCAGCCAAGATACCAGGAAAGAGACCCAGTACTTC

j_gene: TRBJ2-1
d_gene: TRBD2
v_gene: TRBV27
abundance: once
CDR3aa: CASEPAMRGGRDEQFF
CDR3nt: TGTGCCAGCGAGCCCGCGATGCGGGGGGGCCGAGATGAGCAGTTCTTC

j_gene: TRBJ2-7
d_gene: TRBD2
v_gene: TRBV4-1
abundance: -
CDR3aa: CASSSLAGTYEQYF
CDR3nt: TGCGCCAGCAGTAGCCTAGCGGGAACTTACGAGCAGTACTTC

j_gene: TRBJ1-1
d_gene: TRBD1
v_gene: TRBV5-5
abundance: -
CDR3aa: CASSSWGTGNTEAFF
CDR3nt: TGTGCCAGCAGCTCTTGGGGGACAGGGAACACTGAAGCTTTCTTT